The next 11 T cell receptor beta chains were all read from a single sample in a study of cytomegalovirus exposure and HLA in healthy donors. The study ran its PCR with 60 Vbeta and 13 Jbeta primers. TCRdb keeps only in-frame clones here, not all; method: immunoSEQ multiplex PCR. The data hold about 150,000 clones, with around two thirds observed a single time. Sequencing was done on a sample of PBMCs. All receptors come from a woman under 30 in good health and CMV-seronegative.

This clone was detected only a few times. This chain joins TRBV27 and TRBJ2-3; 7 positions agree with TRBD2. Germline values: CDR1 MNHEY, CDR2 SMNVEV (reference sequence). The CDR3 consists of 15 residues. V lost 1 base, J lost 6 bases, and 7 bases stayed unmatched. The CDR3: CASSLFLRDYDTQYF. The DNA of the CDR3 is TGTGCCAGCAGTTTATTCCTCCGGGACTATGATACGCAGTATTTT.

The rearrangement uses TRBV5-1 and TRBJ2-2; TRBD1 might be the D (5 bases). Germline CDR1 is SGHRS and CDR2 is YFSETQ. The CDR3 runs to 15 residues. The V end was cut by 4 bases, the J end by 0 bases, with 10 bases between. CDR3 DNA: TGCGCCAGCAGCAGCAGGGCCGCGAACACCGGGGAGCTGTTTTTT. Encoded protein: CASSSRAANTGELFF.

The V and J genes are TRBV11-2 and TRBJ2-7, with 10 nucleotides matching TRBD2. Germline-derived CDR1 and CDR2 are SGHAT and FQNNGV. V gave up 5 bases and J gave up 4 bases; unmatched junction bases: 14. The CDR3 runs 17 residues. The chain's CDR3 is CASSQRQGGSGRYEQYV. DNA of the CDR3: TGTGCCAGCAGCCAACGACAGGGCGGTAGCGGGAGGTACGAGCAGTACGTC.

The chain carries TRBV10-2 and TRBJ1-5; weak D call: TRBD1 (6 bases). V shed 4 bases and J shed 6 bases, with 16 bases lying between them. The CDR3 loop spans 15 amino acids. In germline, CDR1 is WSHSY, CDR2 SAAADI. The CDR3 region is CASSGGGAPVQPQHF. In DNA form, the CDR3 reads TGCGCCAGCAGTGGGGGGGGCGCCCCCGTTCAGCCCCAGCATTTT.

The chain employs TRBV7-9 and TRBJ1-4, with 8 bases identical to TRBD1. This CDR3 contains 15 residues. Per germline, CDR1 SEHNR and CDR2 FQNEAQ (reference sequence). Losses at the gene ends were 3 bases for V and 4 bases for J; bases not matched to a gene: 4. The CDR3 sequence: CASSLDRVYNEKLFF. The CDR3 DNA is TGTGCCAGCAGCTTGGACAGGGTTTATAATGAAAAACTGTTTTTT.

This clone was seen only a few times. The rearrangement joins TRBV6-5 to TRBJ1-1; 7 nucleotides match TRBD1. Germline-derived CDR1 and CDR2 are MNHEY and SVGAGI. The V gene end was trimmed by 6 bases and the J gene end by 0 bases; junction bases not matched to a gene: 7. The CDR3 is made up of 15 amino acids. CDR3 region: CASRSGQTMNTEAFF. The CDR3 DNA sequence: TGTGCCAGCAGATCGGGACAGACCATGAACACTGAAGCTTTCTTT.

The V gene is TRBV6-1, the J gene TRBJ2-3, with 8 bases identical to TRBD2. Looked up from germline, CDR1 is MNHNS and CDR2 is SASEGT. With 5 bases clipped from V and 4 bases from J, the junction kept 8 bases outside the gene matches. The CDR3 covers 15 residues. CDR3 in DNA: TGTGCCAGCAGTTCAGAACTGGGACTAGCAGATACGCAGTATTTT. Its translation: CASSSELGLADTQYF.

The chain links TRBV28 to TRBJ1-6, with D possibly being TRBD1 (5 bases). V was cut by 3 bases and J by 9 bases, with 12 bases left in between. This CDR3 is 14 amino acids long. The germline V gene has CDR1 MDHEN and CDR2 SYDVKM. The CDR3 region has the DNA TGTGCCAGCAGTTTGCACGGGGGAAGTTCACCCCTCCACTTT. Translated, it gives CASSLHGGSSPLHF. The full variable domain, in which reference TRBV28 and TRBJ1-6 provide the parts outside the CDR3, is DVKVTQSSRYLVKRTGEKVFLECVQDMDHENMFWYRQDPGLGLRLIYFSYDVKMKEKGDIPEGYSVSREKKERFSLILESASTNQTSMYLCASSLHGGSSPLHFGNGTRLTVT.

This chain links TRBV2 with TRBJ1-4; 9 bases map to TRBD1. This CDR3 has 15 residues. Germline V lookup: CDR1 SNHLY, CDR2 FYNNEI. Trimming at V came to 7 bases and at J to 5 bases, leaving 8 bases not matched to a gene. The CDR3 here is CASKGTGRINEKLFF. In DNA form, the CDR3 reads TGTGCCAGCAAAGGGACAGGGAGGATAAATGAAAAACTGTTTTTT.

The V gene is TRBV2, the J gene TRBJ1-5; D call uncertain. This CDR3 comprises 13 residues. Trimming pared 5 bases from V and 4 bases from J, leaving 9 bases between. Germline V gene data show CDR1 as SNHLY and CDR2 as FYNNEI. The CDR3 spells CASSPLNNQPQHF. The DNA of the CDR3 is TGTGCCAGCAGTCCTCTAAATAATCAGCCCCAGCATTTT.

The table lists this clone with a few counts. The chain recombines TRBV29-1 with TRBJ1-1; TRBD1 aligns across 10 bases. The CDR3 has 15 residues. Trimming at V came to 5 bases and at J to 1 base, leaving 7 bases not matched to a gene. Germline V gives CDR1 SQVTM, CDR2 ANQGSEA. This CDR3 reads CSVLRDRGGNTEAFF. The DNA of the CDR3 is TGCAGCGTTCTCCGGGACAGGGGAGGGAACACTGAAGCTTTCTTT.